These 30 T cell receptor beta chains were sequenced from one sample in a study of graft-versus-host responses after intestinal transplantation. Here immunoSEQ multiplex PCR was the method, and the copy in TCRdb shows in-frame clones only, minus some. The profile shows approximately 14,000 clones, around 29% of them singletons. The source material was alloreactive CD4+ T cells from a mixed lymphocyte reaction culture, sampled before intestinal transplant. Described subset: CFSE-low proliferating T cells sorted from approximately 6-day pre-transplant mixed lymphocyte reaction (GvH or HvG direction). Every receptor here comes from a human patient who received an intestinal transplant.

V gene TRBV5-1 combines with J gene TRBJ2-5; D ambiguous. Germline CDR1 and CDR2: SGHRS and YFSETQ. CDR3 length: 14 residues. Trimming cost V 3 bases and J 2 bases, with 11 bases left between them. The CDR3 sequence: CASSSLPGQETQYF. CDR3 bases: TGCGCCAGCAGCTCCTTGCCCGGGCAAGAGACCCAGTACTTC.

The gene calls are TRBV2 and TRBJ2-1; D gene unclear. Trimming stripped 6 bases from V and 6 bases from J, with 12 bases between. This CDR3 is 13 amino acids long. CDR1 and CDR2 (germline): SNHLY, FYNNEI. The CDR3 is CASRLETVNEQFF. CDR3 nucleotides: TGTGCCAGCAGGTTGGAGACGGTCAATGAGCAGTTCTTC.

Details on this clone: One base away lies a much larger clone, so this may be a sequencing read error. The rearrangement uses TRBV2 and TRBJ2-7; 7 bases line up with TRBD1. CDR3 length: 14 amino acids. The germline CDR1 and CDR2 sequences are SNHLY and FYNNEI. The trim removed 5 bases at V and 6 bases at J, leaving 10 bases unmatched. The CDR3 nucleotides are TGTGCCAGCAGTCCGGAGGCGTCAGGGGGCGAGCAGTACTTC. Translation: CASSPEASGGEQYF.

This clone was detected only a few times. The chain has TRBV7-2 and TRBJ2-5, with 7 bases that match TRBD2. Per germline, CDR1 SGHTA and CDR2 FQGNSA. Trimming cost V 3 bases and J 4 bases; bases outside gene matches: 5. The CDR3 totals 14 residues. The CDR3 here is CASSFLGGRETQYF. DNA for the CDR3: TGTGCCAGCAGCTTTTTGGGCGGGAGAGAGACCCAGTACTTC.

This rearrangement joins TRBV13 to TRBJ2-3; 8 bases fit TRBD2. Germline V gene lookup returns CDR1 PRHDT and CDR2 FYEKMQ (reference sequence). The length of the CDR3 is 15 residues. The V segment lost 5 bases and the J segment 3 bases; nucleotides outside the gene matches: 7. CDR3 in amino acids: CASSKAGVGTDTQYF. CDR3 coding DNA: TGTGCCAGCAGCAAAGCGGGAGTCGGGACAGATACGCAGTATTTT. Combining the CDR3 with reference TRBV13 and TRBJ2-3 gives the whole variable domain AAGVIQSPRHLIKEKRETATLKCYPIPRHDTVYWYQQGPGQDPQFLISFYEKMQSDKGSIPDRFSAQQFSDYHSELNMSSLELGDSALYFCASSKAGVGTDTQYFGPGTRLTVL.

This chain uses TRBV7-2 with TRBJ2-1; no clear D. Germline CDR1 reads SGHTA; CDR2 reads FQGNSA. The CDR3 consists of 15 residues. V gave up 1 base and J gave up 0 bases, with 7 bases separating them. The CDR3 nucleotides read TGTGCCAGCAGCTTAGTGGCTAGCTCCTACAATGAGCAGTTCTTC. As protein: CASSLVASSYNEQFF. The full variable domain, with the rest looked up from reference TRBV7-2 and TRBJ2-1, is GAGVSQSPSNKVTEKGKDVELRCDPISGHTALYWYRQSLGQGLEFLIYFQGNSAPDKSGLPSDRFSAERTGGSVSTLTIQRTQQEDSAVYLCASSLVASSYNEQFFGPGTRLTVL.

The genes are TRBV15 and TRBJ2-3, with TRBD2 matching 11 bases. This CDR3 contains 16 residues. The germline V gene has CDR1 LNHNV and CDR2 YYDKDF (reference sequence). J lost 0 bases, V lost 5 bases, and 4 bases had no gene match. The CDR3 reads CATSLRLAGSTDTQYF. DNA for the CDR3: TGTGCCACCAGCCTACGACTAGCGGGGAGCACAGATACGCAGTATTTT.

V gene TRBV22-1 combines with J gene TRBJ2-6; the table names TRBD2, a call not compared with the DNA. TRBV22-1 is a listed pseudogene. The CDR3 contains 18 residues. In nucleotides, the CDR3 is TGTCCTGGGAGCGAGATCAGAAGCGAACAAAGTCGGGCCAACGTCCTGACTTTC. It encodes CPGSEIRSEQSRANVLTF.

This clone was detected only a few times. The J gene is TRBJ1-2, the V gene TRBV5-4, with 7 bases that match TRBD1. The CDR3 covers 13 residues. CDR1 and CDR2 from the germline V gene are SGHNT and YYREEE (reference sequence). Trimming took 4 bases from V and 5 from J; bases not matched to a gene: 5. This chain's CDR3 is CASSTGQAYGYTF. The CDR3 region has the DNA TGTGCCAGCAGCACCGGACAGGCTTATGGCTACACCTTC.

The chain joins TRBV6-6 to TRBJ1-1, with D unclear. Germline CDR1 is MNHNY and CDR2 is SVGAGI (reference sequence). V was pared by 7 bases and J by 5 bases, with 20 bases between. CDR3 size: 15 residues. CDR3 bases: TGTGCCAGCATCCCGCCACTGGGCAGGAAAACTGAAGCTTTCTTT. It yields the protein CASIPPLGRKTEAFF.

In this sample, this clone turned up a few times. The chain recombines TRBV6-6 with TRBJ1-5; D ambiguous. CDR1 and CDR2 (germline): MNHNY, SVGAGI (reference sequence). Trimming cost V 2 bases and J 2 bases, with 13 bases left between them. The CDR3 extends over 16 amino acids. CDR3 amino acids: CASSYKGLRGNQPQHF. Here the CDR3 DNA reads TGTGCCAGCAGTTACAAGGGCCTCCGGGGCAATCAGCCCCAGCATTTT.

There are a few counts of this clone. The rearrangement uses TRBV5-6 and TRBJ1-1; perhaps TRBD1 as D (5 bases). Germline V gene sequence: CDR1 SGHDT, CDR2 YYEEEE. The length of the CDR3 is 15 residues. The ends were cut back, 2 bases at V and 2 bases at J, with 13 bases in the middle. This chain's CDR3 is CASSFLGEGNTEAFF. CDR3 bases: TGTGCCAGCAGCTTCTTGGGGGAGGGAAACACTGAAGCTTTCTTT.

Concerning this clone: A far larger clone is off by one base, so a read error is likely. In nucleotides, the CDR3 is TGTGCCAGCAGGTTGGGGGTACCAGGCTATGGCTACACCTTC. Protein product: CASRLGVPGYGYTF. The chain uses TRBV5-6 and TRBJ1-2; D may be TRBD1 (5 bases). Per germline, CDR1 SGHDT and CDR2 YYEEEE. The CDR3 runs to 14 residues.

This clone was seen more than once but under ten times. The rearrangement uses TRBV19 and TRBJ2-5; 10 nucleotides line up with TRBD2. The V segment lost 3 bases and the J segment 4 bases; nucleotides outside the gene matches: 8. CDR1 is LNHDA and CDR2 is SQIVND in the germline V gene (reference sequence). The CDR3 loop spans 16 amino acids. CDR3 loop: CASSIGGLAVGETQYF. The CDR3 coding sequence is TGTGCCAGTAGTATCGGAGGACTAGCGGTGGGAGAGACCCAGTACTTC.

The rearrangement joins TRBV11-2 to TRBJ2-2; 10 bases agree with TRBD1. From germline, CDR1 is SGHAT and CDR2 FQNNGV. The trim removed 4 bases at V and 0 bases at J, leaving 5 bases unmatched. The CDR3 runs 17 residues. Here the CDR3 reads CASSSPTGGTNTGELFF. For the CDR3, the DNA is TGTGCCAGCAGCTCTCCGACAGGGGGCACGAACACCGGGGAGCTGTTTTTT.

This clone is deemed medium-sized. This chain uses TRBV18 with TRBJ1-3; 9 bases are a match to TRBD1. The CDR3 sequence is 17 residues long. Germline assignment: CDR1 KGHSH and CDR2 LQKENI. V lost 3 bases, J lost 2 bases, and 8 bases stayed unmatched. DNA of the CDR3: TGTGCCAGCTCACCGGTCCCGGGACAGGGCGCTGGAAACACCATATATTTT. Translation: CASSPVPGQGAGNTIYF. The entire variable domain, with the rest obtained from reference TRBV18 and TRBJ1-3, is as follows: NAGVMQNPRHLVRRRGQEARLRCSPMKGHSHVYWYRQLPEEGLKFMVYLQKENIIDESGMPKERFSAEFPKEGPSILRIQQVVRGDSAAYFCASSPVPGQGAGNTIYFGEGSWLTVV.

The chain joins TRBV27 to TRBJ2-7; 8 nucleotides align to TRBD1. V lost 2 bases, J lost 5 bases, and 11 bases stayed unmatched. The CDR3 spans 16 residues. Germline assignment: CDR1 MNHEY and CDR2 SMNVEV (reference sequence). The CDR3 spells CASSLVQGARPDEQYF. CDR3 bases: TGTGCCAGCAGTTTAGTCCAGGGGGCGCGACCGGACGAGCAGTACTTC.

The V and J genes are TRBV2 and TRBJ2-7, with 7 bases matching TRBD2. The CDR3 extends over 15 amino acids. V gave up 5 bases and J gave up 6 bases; unmatched junction bases: 13. Looked up from germline, CDR1 is SNHLY and CDR2 is FYNNEI. CDR3 loop: CASSPWTSITFEQYF. CDR3 sequence (DNA): TGTGCCAGCAGTCCCTGGACTAGTATTACTTTCGAGCAGTACTTC.

V usage is TRBV29-1 and J usage is TRBJ2-1, with 9 bases aligning to TRBD2. Trimming at V came to 8 bases and at J to 2 bases, leaving 7 bases not matched to a gene. The length of the CDR3 is 14 residues. CDR1 SQVTM and CDR2 ANQGSEA come from the germline V gene. The CDR3 reads CSTPLAGTYNEQFF. The DNA of the CDR3 is TGCAGCACCCCCCTAGCGGGGACCTACAATGAGCAGTTCTTC.

CDR3 protein: CAISRTSGLGNEQFF. In DNA, the CDR3 is TGTGCCATCAGCCGCACTAGCGGGCTTGGGAATGAGCAGTTCTTC. V and J are TRBV10-3 and TRBJ2-1, with 9 bases lining up with TRBD2. Germline-derived CDR1 and CDR2 are ENHRY and SYGVKD. V was clipped by 6 bases and J by 7 bases; unmatched bases: 10. The CDR3 is made up of 15 amino acids.

V and J are TRBV28 and TRBJ1-1; weak D call: TRBD1 (6 bases). Between the trimmed V and J ends, which lost 10 bases and 0 bases, there was a span of 18 bases. The CDR3 spans 15 residues. Germline CDR1 reads MDHEN; CDR2 reads SYDVKM. CDR3 loop: CATVRGQTMNTEAFF. The CDR3 nucleotides are TGTGCCACGGTCAGGGGCCAGACCATGAACACTGAAGCTTTCTTT.

This clone was detected a few times. The chain combines TRBV5-1 with TRBJ2-3; TRBD2 matches at 11 bases. Germline V gene data show CDR1 as SGHRS and CDR2 as YFSETQ. V shed 4 bases, J shed 0 bases, and the junction held 7 bases outside the gene matches. The CDR3 is 17 amino acids. CDR3 bases: TGCGCCAGCAGCGTTGGGACTAGCGGTCGAAGCACAGATACGCAGTATTTT. Translating it yields CASSVGTSGRSTDTQYF.

The chain recombines TRBV6-1 with TRBJ2-1; D might be TRBD1 or TRBD2, each matching 5 bases. CDR1 is MNHNS, CDR2 SASEGT, per germline. The CDR3 totals 13 residues. The V end lost 7 bases, the J end lost 7 bases, and 14 bases lay between the germline ends. CDR3 nucleotides: TGTGCCAGCAAGAGGACTGGGGGAAATGAGCAGTTCTTC. It encodes CASKRTGGNEQFF.

The rearrangement links TRBV20-1 to TRBJ2-7, with D possibly matching TRBD1 (6 bases). Between the trimmed V and J ends, which lost 8 bases and 1 base, there was a span of 9 bases. The length of the CDR3 is 11 residues. Germline CDR1 reads DFQATT; CDR2 reads SNEGSKA (reference sequence). Written as DNA, the CDR3 is TGCAGTAACAGGGATTCCTACGAGCAGTACTTC. This codes for CSNRDSYEQYF.

By share of the sample, this clone is medium-sized (0.01 to 0.1%). The V call is TRBV19, the J call TRBJ1-2, with a tentative D call TRBD1 (5 bases). The CDR3 sequence is 14 residues long. Germline V lookup: CDR1 LNHDA, CDR2 SQIVND (reference sequence). The germline V and J ends were trimmed by 5 bases and 3 bases, with 13 bases remaining between them. This CDR3 reads CASSWAKGYYGYTF. The CDR3 DNA is TGTGCCAGTAGTTGGGCCAAGGGGTACTATGGCTACACCTTC.

This clone is medium-sized within its sample. The gene calls are TRBV5-1 and TRBJ2-7; 10 nucleotides agree with TRBD1. The CDR3 is made up of 14 amino acids. J was trimmed by 5 bases and V by 4 bases; bases with no gene match: 6. CDR1 and CDR2 (germline): SGHRS, YFSETQ. The CDR3 reads CASSGGQGSHEQYF. The CDR3 DNA sequence: TGCGCCAGCAGCGGGGGACAGGGGTCGCACGAGCAGTACTTC. The full variable domain, rest sourced from reference TRBV5-1 and TRBJ2-7, is KAGVTQTPRYLIKTRGQQVTLSCSPISGHRSVSWYQQTPGQGLQFLFEYFSETQRNKGNFPGRFSGRQFSNSRSEMNVSTLELGDSALYLCASSGGQGSHEQYFGPGTRLTVT.

The chain employs TRBV4-1 and TRBJ2-1; 11 bases map to TRBD2. This CDR3 is built from 19 residues. Germline V gene sequence: CDR1 MGHRA, CDR2 YSYEKL. The V gene end was trimmed by 4 bases and the J gene end by 0 bases; junction bases not matched to a gene: 11. The CDR3 protein is CASSRTGTSGRPSYNEQFF. CDR3 coding DNA: TGCGCCAGCAGCCGTACCGGGACTAGCGGCCGCCCCTCCTACAATGAGCAGTTCTTC.

This clone ranks as medium-sized (0.01 to 0.1%). The chain is built from TRBV5-6 and TRBJ1-2, with D unclear. V was trimmed by 3 bases and J by 4 bases, leaving 13 bases between them. This CDR3 has 14 amino acids. Germline CDR1 and CDR2: SGHDT and YYEEEE. The CDR3 sequence is CASSWTTVIYGYTF. The CDR3 region has the DNA TGTGCCAGCAGCTGGACGACGGTTATCTATGGCTACACCTTC.

This clone has only a few counts. The chain uses TRBV29-1 and TRBJ2-3; a weak D match, TRBD1 (6 bases). CDR3 size: 15 residues. CDR1 SQVTM and CDR2 ANQGSEA come from the germline V gene. The V gene lost 7 bases and the J gene lost 5 bases, with 22 bases spanning the gap. The CDR3 is CSGQRGTGWGDTQYF. DNA of the CDR3: TGCAGCGGCCAAAGGGGAACAGGGTGGGGAGATACGCAGTATTTT.

This sequence joins TRBV14 and TRBJ2-3; TRBD2 matches at 14 bases. Trimming cost V 4 bases and J 3 bases; bases outside gene matches: 6. Per the germline V gene, CDR1 is SGHDN and CDR2 is FVKESK. This CDR3 is 17 amino acids long. The CDR3 spells CASSRLAGGLLTDTQYF. The CDR3 DNA follows: TGTGCCAGCAGCCGACTAGCGGGAGGGCTGTTAACAGATACGCAGTATTTT.